The rows below give T cell receptor beta chains drawn from one sample of a study of cytomegalovirus exposure and HLA in healthy donors. Libraries were prepared by immunoSEQ multiplex PCR; TCRdb keeps only in-frame clonotypes and omits some of them. The table shows roughly 240,000 clones, with around 83% occurring only once. Sequences were obtained from PBMCs. The receptors derive from a girl aged 2-10 years in good health and CMV-seronegative. Each CDR3 is given with its conserved first and last residue. D genes are given only for firm matches. Clone size is not always given. Where it is, it says once, few, many or a class for expanded clones.

V	D	size	J	DNA	CDR3
TRBV6-4	.	.	TRBJ2-3	TGTGCCAGCAGTCGTACTAGGGCAGATACGCAGTATTTT	CASSRTRADTQYF
TRBV9	.	.	TRBJ1-2	TGTGCCAGCAGCGTAGTTACAGGATCTAACTATGGCTACACCTTC	CASSVVTGSNYGYTF
TRBV29-1	TRBD2	.	TRBJ2-5	TGCAGCGCCGGAATAGGTAGCGGGAGGGGTGGAGAGACCCAGTACTTC	CSAGIGSGRGGETQYF
TRBV2	TRBD1	.	TRBJ1-5	TGTGCCAGCAGTGAAGGGACAGGGGCCTATCAGCCCCAGCATTTT	CASSEGTGAYQPQHF
TRBV2	TRBD1	.	TRBJ2-3	TGTGCCAGCAGTGAGAGGGGGCGGAGCACAGATACGCAGTATTTT	CASSERGRSTDTQYF
TRBV19	TRBD2	.	TRBJ2-5	TGTGCCAGTAGGGGACTAGCGACGGAGACCCAGTACTTC	CASRGLATETQYF
TRBV15	TRBD1	few	TRBJ2-2	TGTGCCACCAGCATAGGGGGCGCGGACACCGGGGAGCTGTTTTTT	CATSIGGADTGELFF
TRBV6-5	TRBD2	.	TRBJ2-3	TGTGCCAGCACCAGAGCGGGATCCACAGATACGCAGTATTTT	CASTRAGSTDTQYF
TRBV15	TRBD1	.	TRBJ1-1	TGTGCCACCAGCAGAGACAGGGGGAAGGGCACTGAAGCTTTCTTT	CATSRDRGKGTEAFF
TRBV10-2	TRBD2	.	TRBJ2-7	TGCGCCAGCAGTGAGCCGACCCCGGGAGGGCCCCGGGAGCAGTACTTC	CASSEPTPGGPREQYF
TRBV28	.	.	TRBJ1-5	TGTGCCACTACCGCACTAGGGACAATAAGCAATCAGCCCCAGCATTTT	CATTALGTISNQPQHF
TRBV18	TRBD2	.	TRBJ2-1	TGTGCCAGCTCATCCATAGCGGGAGGGGACAATGAGCAGTTCTTC	CASSSIAGGDNEQFF